This TCR beta chain was found in a study of OX40 agonist ivuxolimab in advanced cancers. Notes on the study in general: Some nonresponders likewise displayed low normalized T-cell clonal expansion. Some of the lowest clonal expansion was seen in partial responders at 0.1-3.0 mg/kg.

The protocol was immunoSEQ multiplex PCR, while the TCRdb copy is restricted to in-frame clones and leaves out a portion. The repertoire holds around 94,000 clones, with around 91% as singletons. Systemic immunosuppression or a history of autoimmune disease excluded patients. Cycle 7 day 1, cycle 4 day 1, and baseline were the timepoints at which blood was sampled. Details on this clone: Its antigen is currently unknown.

This material consisted of CD4+ or CD8+ T cells sorted from blood, taken in a trial of the OX40 agonist ivuxolimab. The TCR comes from an adult with an advanced solid tumor such as melanoma, head and neck, liver or kidney cancer.

CDR3 in amino acids: CASSRGGNQPQHF. In DNA, the CDR3 is TGTGCCAGCAGCAGGGGTGGCAATCAGCCCCAGCATTTT. The chain employs TRBV5-4 and TRBJ1-5, with a tentative D call TRBD1 (5 bases). The germline CDR1 and CDR2 sequences are SGHNT and YYREEE (reference sequence). The CDR3 covers 13 residues. Trimming shortened V by 4 bases and J by 2 bases, and 7 bases separated the two germline ends.